This is a list of T cell receptor beta chains from one sample in a study of blood T cell repertoires in COVID-19. TCRdb's table, derived via immunoSEQ multiplex PCR, lists solely in-frame clones and lacks some. The sample lists about 400,000 clones, more than 70% occurring once. The sequencing sample was made of peripheral blood. Every receptor here comes from a man in his forties with acute or convalescent COVID-19. CDR3s include the opening cysteine and the closing phenylalanine or tryptophan. D genes are given only for firm matches. Rows give clone size only sometimes, using once, few, many, or a class for an expanded clone.

TRBJ1-6	.	TRBV4-3	.	TGCGCCAGCAGCCAAGATCTACCCCTCCCCGGTAGTGATTCACCCCTCCACTTT	CASSQDLPLPGSDSPLHF
TRBJ1-4	TRBD1	TRBV5-1	.	TGCGCCAGCAGCTTGGGGGCAGGGGGCTCTGGTGAAAAACTGTTTTTT	CASSLGAGGSGEKLFF
TRBJ2-7	.	TRBV6-5	.	TGTGCCAGCAGACTAGAACAGAGTAGCTCCTACGAGCAGTACTTC	CASRLEQSSSYEQYF
TRBJ1-1	TRBD1	TRBV20-1	.	TGCAGTGCTAGTCTGACAGGGGTCAACACTGAAGCTTTCTTT	CSASLTGVNTEAFF
TRBJ2-3	TRBD1	TRBV6-5	once	TGTGCCAGCAGTAGTCCCGGGACAGGGTCAGATACGCAGTATTTT	CASSSPGTGSDTQYF
TRBJ2-5	TRBD1	TRBV7-3	.	TGTGCCAGCAGCCCTACAGGGGCACGAGAGACCCAGTACTTC	CASSPTGARETQYF
TRBJ1-1	.	TRBV19	.	TGTGCCAGTAGCGACAGGCCGAACACTGAAGCTTTCTTT	CASSDRPNTEAFF
TRBJ1-2	TRBD1	TRBV9	.	TGTGCCAGCAGCACTACAGGGGTGTCTAACTATGGCTACACCTTC	CASSTTGVSNYGYTF
TRBJ1-4	.	TRBV28	.	TGTGCCAGCAGTCCCGCGACGACGGGGACTAATGAAAAACTGTTTTTT	CASSPATTGTNEKLFF
TRBJ2-1	.	TRBV19	.	TGTGCCAGTCGAAGCGGGCGGCCAGGGGAGCAGTTCTTC	CASRSGRPGEQFF
TRBJ1-4	.	TRBV19	.	TGTGCCAGTACCCAGGGCTGGGCTAATGAAAAACTGTTTTTT	CASTQGWANEKLFF
TRBJ1-5	.	TRBV5-6	.	TGTGCCAGCAGCTTGTTTCGGGGGGATCAGCCCCAGCATTTT	CASSLFRGDQPQHF
TRBJ2-7	TRBD2	TRBV27	.	TGTGCCAGCAGTATAGGACTAGCGGGAAAGTACGAGCAGTACTTC	CASSIGLAGKYEQYF
TRBJ1-6	.	TRBV5-6	.	TGTGCCAGCAGCTTTCTACGAGCACCCCTCCACTTT	CASSFLRAPLHF
TRBJ1-6	.	TRBV7-9	once	TGTGCCAGCAGCAATGACAAATCCCTTAATAATTCACCCCTCCACTTT	CASSNDKSLNNSPLHF
TRBJ2-1	TRBD2	TRBV6-4	.	TGTGCCAGCAGTGACCACGGCGGGAGTGGGTACAATGAGCAGTTCTTC	CASSDHGGSGYNEQFF
TRBJ1-2	.	TRBV10-3	.	TGTGCCATCAGCGGGACATCCTATGGCTACACCTTC	CAISGTSYGYTF
TRBJ1-1	.	TRBV4-2	once	TGTGCCAGCAGCCAAGATAAGGCAGGGGAGAGCGACGAAGCTTTCTTT	CASSQDKAGESDEAFF
TRBJ1-2	TRBD1	TRBV5-5	.	TGTGCCAGCAGCTTGTACGGACAGGGGACCTATGGCTACACCTTC	CASSLYGQGTYGYTF
TRBJ2-5	TRBD2	TRBV11-2	.	TGTGCCAGCAGCCCCGGCGGAGCGGGGGCCGAAGAGACCCAGTACTTC	CASSPGGAGAEETQYF
TRBJ2-7	.	TRBV5-4	.	TGTGCCAGCAGCGGGGCTGGGGAGCAGTACTTC	CASSGAGEQYF
TRBJ2-2	TRBD2	TRBV7-9	.	TGTGCCAGCAACCGGGGGGAGTACACCGGGGAGCTGTTTTTT	CASNRGEYTGELFF
TRBJ1-5	.	TRBV11-2	.	TGTGCCAGCAGCTTAGGGCCAGGGGCAAATCAGCCCCAGCATTTT	CASSLGPGANQPQHF
TRBJ2-1	TRBD2	TRBV6-5	.	TGTGCCAGCAGTCACGCGGGAGTTGGTGGGAATGAGCAGTTCTTC	CASSHAGVGGNEQFF
TRBJ1-3	.	TRBV20-1	.	TGCAGTGCTAGTATAGGGGTTGCTTCGCGTAACACCATATATTTT	CSASIGVASRNTIYF
TRBJ1-1	TRBD1	TRBV5-4	.	TGTGCCAGCAGCGGAGGGGACAGGACGGCGACTGAAGCTTTCTTT	CASSGGDRTATEAFF
TRBJ2-3	.	TRBV7-9	few	TGTGCCAGCAGCTTAGGAGGGACACCAGATACGCAGTATTTT	CASSLGGTPDTQYF
TRBJ2-1	.	TRBV5-1	.	TGCGCCAGCAGCCCTACGGGGGGCAGTCTGAGGAATGAGCAGTTCTTC	CASSPTGGSLRNEQFF
TRBJ2-1	TRBD2	TRBV15	.	TGTGCCACCAGCAGAGGTAGCGGGGGGGCGGTAGATGAGCAGTTCTTC	CATSRGSGGAVDEQFF
TRBJ1-6	.	TRBV6-5	.	TGTGCCAGCACGGGAGCAATTAGGTCACCCCTCCACTTT	CASTGAIRSPLHF
TRBJ2-7	.	TRBV30	.	TGTGCCTGGAGGTCAGGGTCCTACGAGCAGTACTTC	CAWRSGSYEQYF
TRBJ1-1	.	TRBV30	.	TGTGCCTGGAATCTATTCACTGAAGCTTTCTTT	CAWNLFTEAFF
TRBJ2-7	TRBD2	TRBV27	.	TGTGCCAGCAGTTTGTCGTTAGCGGGAAGCTCCTACGAGCAGTACTTC	CASSLSLAGSSYEQYF
TRBJ2-7	.	TRBV5-1	.	TGCGCCAGCAGCCTCATCCGGGACTCCTCCTACGAGCAGTACTTC	CASSLIRDSSYEQYF
TRBJ1-2	.	TRBV2	once	TGTGCCAGCAGTGAAGGACAGTACTATGGCTACACCTTC	CASSEGQYYGYTF
TRBJ2-5	TRBD1	TRBV7-9	.	TGTGCCAGCAGCTTAAGGGACAGGGGCCAAGAGACCCAGTACTTC	CASSLRDRGQETQYF
TRBJ1-5	TRBD1	TRBV27	.	TGTGCCAGCAGTCTCAGGGGGCAAGGTCAGCCCCAGCATTTT	CASSLRGQGQPQHF
TRBJ1-5	.	TRBV14	.	TGTGCCAGCAGCTCCTTCTTCACCCGGAGAGCAAATTTCTATCAGCCCCAGCATTTT	CASSSFFTRRANFYQPQHF
TRBJ1-3	.	TRBV7-2	.	TGTGCCAGCAGCTTAGAAGGGGTTGGAAACACCATATATTTT	CASSLEGVGNTIYF
TRBJ1-2	.	TRBV19	.	TGTGCCAGTAGTGTCACGGATACGCGGCACGGCTACACCTTC	CASSVTDTRHGYTF
TRBJ1-1	.	TRBV7-3	.	TGTGCCAGCCGCCTGGCGGCTTTGAACACTGAAGCTTTCTTT	CASRLAALNTEAFF
TRBJ1-4	TRBD1	TRBV3-1/TRBV3-2	.	TGTGCCAGCAGGGACAGGGGGAATGAAAAACTGTTTTTT	CASRDRGNEKLFF
TRBJ2-1	TRBD2	TRBV7-7	.	TGTGCTAGCAGCTTAGCGGGGGGGCCGTCGAATGAGCAGTTCTTC	CASSLAGGPSNEQFF
TRBJ1-1	TRBD1	TRBV2	.	TGTGCCAGCACACGACAGGGGGGCACTGAAGCTTTCTTT	CASTRQGGTEAFF
TRBJ1-3	.	TRBV6-5	.	TGTGCCAGTCAGACGGGGGGCAGATCCGGAAACACCATATATTTT	CASQTGGRSGNTIYF
TRBJ2-5	.	TRBV12-3/TRBV12-4	.	TGTGCCAGCAGTCGGAGGGAGACCCAGTACTTC	CASSRRETQYF
TRBJ1-1	.	TRBV3-1/TRBV3-2	.	TGTGCCAGCAGCCAATCAGGGGCCACTGAAGCTTTCTTT	CASSQSGATEAFF
TRBJ2-7	TRBD2	TRBV19	.	TGTGCCAGTAGTATATTAGGGACTAGCGGACGCTACGAGCAGTACTTC	CASSILGTSGRYEQYF
TRBJ2-3	.	TRBV3-1/TRBV3-2	once	TGTGCCAGCAGCCAAGGTGACAGGTCCACAGATACGCAGTATTTT	CASSQGDRSTDTQYF
TRBJ1-1	TRBD1	TRBV7-2	.	TGTGCCAGCAGCTCCACCACAGGGGGTGAAGCTTTCTTT	CASSSTTGGEAFF
TRBJ2-7	TRBD1	TRBV25-1	.	TGTGCCAGCAGTGAATATACGACAGGGAACCGCTACGAGCAGTACTTC	CASSEYTTGNRYEQYF